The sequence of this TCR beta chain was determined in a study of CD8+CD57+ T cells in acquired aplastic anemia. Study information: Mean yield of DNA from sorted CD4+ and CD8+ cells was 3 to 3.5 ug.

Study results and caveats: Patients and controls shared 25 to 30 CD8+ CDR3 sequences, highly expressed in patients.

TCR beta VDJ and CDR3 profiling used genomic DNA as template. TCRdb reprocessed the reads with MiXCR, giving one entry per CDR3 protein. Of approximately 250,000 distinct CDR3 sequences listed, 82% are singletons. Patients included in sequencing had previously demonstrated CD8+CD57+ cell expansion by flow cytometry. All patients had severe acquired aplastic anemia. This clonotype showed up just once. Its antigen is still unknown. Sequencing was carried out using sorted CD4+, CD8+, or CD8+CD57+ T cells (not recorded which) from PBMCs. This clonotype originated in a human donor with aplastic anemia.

The CDR3 DNA sequence: TGTGCCAGCGGGGTTGGAGGGGCCTACGAGCAGTACTTC. It encodes CASGVGGAYEQYF. The chain couples TRBV7-3 to TRBJ2-3; a weak D match, TRBD2 (6 bases). Judging by the DNA end, TRBJ2-7 fits better; the J call may be wrong. The CDR3 runs to 13 residues. Per germline, CDR1 SGHTA and CDR2 FQGTGA.